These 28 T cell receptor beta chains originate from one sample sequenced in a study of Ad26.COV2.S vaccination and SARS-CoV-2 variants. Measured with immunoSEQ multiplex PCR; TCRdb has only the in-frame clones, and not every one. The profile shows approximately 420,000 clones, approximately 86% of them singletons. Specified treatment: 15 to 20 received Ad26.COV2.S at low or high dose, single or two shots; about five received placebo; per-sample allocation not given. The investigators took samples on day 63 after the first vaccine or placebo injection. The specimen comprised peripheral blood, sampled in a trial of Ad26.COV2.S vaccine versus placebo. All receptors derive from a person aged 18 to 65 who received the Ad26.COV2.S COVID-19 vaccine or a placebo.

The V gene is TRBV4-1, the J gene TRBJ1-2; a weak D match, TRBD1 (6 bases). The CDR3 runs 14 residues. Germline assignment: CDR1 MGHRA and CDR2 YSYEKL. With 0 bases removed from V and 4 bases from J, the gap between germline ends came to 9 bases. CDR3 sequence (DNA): TGCGCCAGCAGCCAAGAGGGAGGGGGCTATGGCTACACCTTC. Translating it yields CASSQEGGGYGYTF.

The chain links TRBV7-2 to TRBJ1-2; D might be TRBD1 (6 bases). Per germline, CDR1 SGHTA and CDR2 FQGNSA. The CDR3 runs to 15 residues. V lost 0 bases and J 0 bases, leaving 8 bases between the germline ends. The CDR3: CASSLAGGANYGYTF. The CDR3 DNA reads TGTGCCAGCAGCTTAGCAGGGGGAGCTAACTATGGCTACACCTTC.

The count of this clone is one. This chain's CDR3 is CASSYLNRQELYGYTF. The CDR3 region has the DNA TGTGCCAGCAGTTACCTGAATCGACAGGAGCTATATGGCTACACCTTC. V is TRBV6-5 and J is TRBJ1-2; weak D call: TRBD1 (6 bases). V shed 2 bases and J shed 5 bases, with 18 bases lying between them. Germline CDR1 MNHEY, CDR2 SVGAGI. The CDR3 has 16 amino acids.

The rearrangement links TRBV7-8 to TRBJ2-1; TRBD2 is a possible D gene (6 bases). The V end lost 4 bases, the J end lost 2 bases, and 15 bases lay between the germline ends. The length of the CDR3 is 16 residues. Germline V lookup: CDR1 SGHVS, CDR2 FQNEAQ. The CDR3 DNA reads TGTGCCAGCAGCTCCCCGGACCGGGGGACCTACAATGAGCAGTTCTTC. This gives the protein CASSSPDRGTYNEQFF. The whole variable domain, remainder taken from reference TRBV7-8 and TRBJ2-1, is GAGVSQSPRYKVAKRGQDVALRCDPISGHVSLFWYQQALGQGPEFLTYFQNEAQLDKSGLPSDRFFAERPEGSVSTLKIQRTQQEDSAVYLCASSSPDRGTYNEQFFGPGTRLTVL.

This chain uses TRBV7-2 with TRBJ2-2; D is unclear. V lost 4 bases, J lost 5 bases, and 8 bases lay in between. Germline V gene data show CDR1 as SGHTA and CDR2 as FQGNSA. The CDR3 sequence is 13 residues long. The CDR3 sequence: CASSSQRTGELFF. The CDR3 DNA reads TGTGCCAGCAGCTCCCAGCGTACCGGGGAGCTGTTTTTT.

The CDR3 DNA is TGTGCCAGCAGCCCCCCGGCGGGGGCCCCTGAAGCTTTCTTT. Its translation: CASSPPAGAPEAFF. The chain has TRBV7-9 and TRBJ1-1, with D possibly matching TRBD1 (6 bases). V lost 5 bases, J lost 6 bases, and 16 bases lay in between. Germline V lookup: CDR1 SEHNR, CDR2 FQNEAQ (reference sequence). This CDR3 is built from 14 residues.

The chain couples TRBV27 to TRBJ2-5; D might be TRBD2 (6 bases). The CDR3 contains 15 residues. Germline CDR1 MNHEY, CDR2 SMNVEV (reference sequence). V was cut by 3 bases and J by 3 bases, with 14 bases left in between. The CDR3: CASSFSTGGKETQYF. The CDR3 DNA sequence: TGTGCCAGCAGTTTCTCGACCGGGGGAAAAGAGACCCAGTACTTC.

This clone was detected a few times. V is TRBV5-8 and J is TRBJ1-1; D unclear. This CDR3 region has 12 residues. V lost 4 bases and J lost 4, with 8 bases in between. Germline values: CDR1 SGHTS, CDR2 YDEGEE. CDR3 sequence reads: CASSPLSTEAFF. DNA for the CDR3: TGTGCCAGCAGCCCCTTGAGCACTGAAGCTTTCTTT.

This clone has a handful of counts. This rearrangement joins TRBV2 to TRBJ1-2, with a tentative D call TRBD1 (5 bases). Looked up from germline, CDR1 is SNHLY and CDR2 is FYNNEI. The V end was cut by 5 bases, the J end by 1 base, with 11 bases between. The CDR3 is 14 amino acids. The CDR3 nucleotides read TGTGCCAGCAGTCCGACAGTGGGTAACTATGGCTACACCTTC. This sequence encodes CASSPTVGNYGYTF.

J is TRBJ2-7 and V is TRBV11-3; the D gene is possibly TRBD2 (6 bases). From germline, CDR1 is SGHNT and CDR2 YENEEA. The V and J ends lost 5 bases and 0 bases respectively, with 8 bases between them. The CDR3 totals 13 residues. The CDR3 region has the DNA TGTGCCAGCAGCCACGGGAGCTCCTACGAGCAGTACTTC. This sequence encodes CASSHGSSYEQYF.

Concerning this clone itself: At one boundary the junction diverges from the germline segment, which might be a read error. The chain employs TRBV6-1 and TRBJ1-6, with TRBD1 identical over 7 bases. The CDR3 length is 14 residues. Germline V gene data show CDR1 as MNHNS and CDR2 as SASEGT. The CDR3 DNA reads TGTGCCAGCAGCGAAGGGACAGATAATTCACCCCTCCACTTT. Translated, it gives CASSEGTDNSPLHF.

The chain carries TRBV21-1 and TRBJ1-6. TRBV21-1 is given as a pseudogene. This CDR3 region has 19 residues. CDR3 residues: CASSKADGFGSSYNSPLHF. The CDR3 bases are TGTGCCAGCAGCAAAGCCGACGGGTTCGGGTCCTCCTATAATTCACCCCTCCACTTT.

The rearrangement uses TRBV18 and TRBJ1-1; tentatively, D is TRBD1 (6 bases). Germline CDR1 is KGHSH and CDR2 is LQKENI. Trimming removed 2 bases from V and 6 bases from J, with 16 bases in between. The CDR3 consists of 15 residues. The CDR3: CASSPAFQGGAEAFF. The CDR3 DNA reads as TGTGCCAGCTCACCAGCCTTCCAAGGGGGTGCTGAAGCTTTCTTT.

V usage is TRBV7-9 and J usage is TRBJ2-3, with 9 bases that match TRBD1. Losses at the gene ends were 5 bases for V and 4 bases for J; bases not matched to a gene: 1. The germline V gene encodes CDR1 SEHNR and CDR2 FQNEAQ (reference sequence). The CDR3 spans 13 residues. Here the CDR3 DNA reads TGTGCCAGCAGCCGACAGGGGGCAGATACGCAGTATTTT. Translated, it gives CASSRQGADTQYF. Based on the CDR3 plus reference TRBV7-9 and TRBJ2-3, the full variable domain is DTGVSQNPRHKITKRGQNVTFRCDPISEHNRLYWYRQTLGQGPEFLTYFQNEAQLEKSRLLSDRFSAERPKGSFSTLEIQRTEQGDSAMYLCASSRQGADTQYFGPGTRLTVL.

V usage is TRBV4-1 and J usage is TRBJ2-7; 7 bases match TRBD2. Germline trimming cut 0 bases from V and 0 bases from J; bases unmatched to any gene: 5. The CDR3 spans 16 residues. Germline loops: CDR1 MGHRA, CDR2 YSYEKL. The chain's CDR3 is CASSQESGEDSYEQYF. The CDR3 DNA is TGCGCCAGCAGCCAAGAAAGCGGGGAGGACTCCTACGAGCAGTACTTC.

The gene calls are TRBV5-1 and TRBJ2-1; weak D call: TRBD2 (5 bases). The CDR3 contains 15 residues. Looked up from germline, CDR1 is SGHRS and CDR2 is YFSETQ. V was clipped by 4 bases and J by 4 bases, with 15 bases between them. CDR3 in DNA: TGCGCCAGCAGCACGACTCCTAGCTCATACAATGAGCAGTTCTTC. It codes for CASSTTPSSYNEQFF.

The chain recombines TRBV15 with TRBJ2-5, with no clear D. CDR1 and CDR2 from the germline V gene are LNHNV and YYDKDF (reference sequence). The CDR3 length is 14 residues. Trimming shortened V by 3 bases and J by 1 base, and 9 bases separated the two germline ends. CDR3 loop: CATSSFVTQETQYF. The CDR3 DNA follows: TGTGCCACCAGCAGTTTTGTGACCCAAGAGACCCAGTACTTC.

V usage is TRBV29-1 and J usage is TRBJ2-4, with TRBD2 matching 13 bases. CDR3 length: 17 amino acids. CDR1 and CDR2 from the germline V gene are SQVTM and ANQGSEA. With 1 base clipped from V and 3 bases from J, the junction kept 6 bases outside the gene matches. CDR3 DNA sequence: TGCAGCGTTGAAGTTACGGGACTAGCGGGGATCAAAAACATTCAGTACTTC. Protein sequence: CSVEVTGLAGIKNIQYF.

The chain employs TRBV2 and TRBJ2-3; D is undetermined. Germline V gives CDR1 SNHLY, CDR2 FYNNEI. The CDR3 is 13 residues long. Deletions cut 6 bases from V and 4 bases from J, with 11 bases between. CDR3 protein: CASSAPLADTQYF. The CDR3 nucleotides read TGTGCCAGCAGCGCCCCTCTCGCAGATACGCAGTATTTT.

The CDR3 nucleotides are TGTGCCAGCAGCCAAACCATACAGGGGACTGAAGCTTTCTTT. This codes for CASSQTIQGTEAFF. This rearrangement joins TRBV3-1 (or the pseudogene TRBV3-2) to TRBJ1-1; TRBD1 aligns across 7 bases. V lost 2 bases, J lost 5 bases, and 5 bases stayed unmatched. The CDR3 contains 14 residues. CDR1 is LGHDT and CDR2 is YNNKEL in the germline V gene (reference sequence).

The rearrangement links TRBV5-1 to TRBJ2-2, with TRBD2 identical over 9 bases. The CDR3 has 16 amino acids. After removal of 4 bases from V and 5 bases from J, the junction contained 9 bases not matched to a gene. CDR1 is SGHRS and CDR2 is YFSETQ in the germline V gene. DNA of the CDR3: TGCGCCAGCAGCAGAATAGCGGGGGCCAAGACCGGGGAGCTGTTTTTT. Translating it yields CASSRIAGAKTGELFF.

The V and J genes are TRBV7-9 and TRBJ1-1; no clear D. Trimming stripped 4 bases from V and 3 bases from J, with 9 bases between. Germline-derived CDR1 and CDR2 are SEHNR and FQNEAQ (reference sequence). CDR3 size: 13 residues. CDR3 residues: CASSSDGDTEAFF. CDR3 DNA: TGTGCCAGCAGCTCGGACGGGGACACTGAAGCTTTCTTT.

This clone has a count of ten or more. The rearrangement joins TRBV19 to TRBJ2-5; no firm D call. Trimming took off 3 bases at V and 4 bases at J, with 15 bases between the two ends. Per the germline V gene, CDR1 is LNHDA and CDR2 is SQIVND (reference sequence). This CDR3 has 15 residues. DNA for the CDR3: TGTGCCAGTAGTATGCAGGCGTCTTTTGGAGAGACCCAGTACTTC. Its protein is CASSMQASFGETQYF.

CDR3 bases: TGTGCCAGCAGCCGCGACCGAGCCTACGAGCAGTACTTC. Its translation: CASSRDRAYEQYF. The V and J genes are TRBV5-6 and TRBJ2-7, with D hard to call. Trimming took 4 bases from V and 2 from J, leaving 10 bases between them. The CDR3 consists of 13 residues. From germline, CDR1 is SGHDT and CDR2 YYEEEE.

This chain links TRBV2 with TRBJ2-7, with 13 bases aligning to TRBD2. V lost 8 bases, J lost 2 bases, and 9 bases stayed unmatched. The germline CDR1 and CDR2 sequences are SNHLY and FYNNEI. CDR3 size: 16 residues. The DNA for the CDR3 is TGTGCCAGCTCCGGGCTGACTAGCGGGGGGACCTACGAGCAGTACTTC. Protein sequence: CASSGLTSGGTYEQYF.

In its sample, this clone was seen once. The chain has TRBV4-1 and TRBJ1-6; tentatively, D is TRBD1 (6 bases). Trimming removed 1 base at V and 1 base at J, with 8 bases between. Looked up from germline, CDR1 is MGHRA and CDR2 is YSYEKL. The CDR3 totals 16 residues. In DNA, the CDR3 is TGCGCCAGCAGCCAAGCAGGGGATTCCTATAATTCACCCCTCCACTTT. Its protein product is CASSQAGDSYNSPLHF.

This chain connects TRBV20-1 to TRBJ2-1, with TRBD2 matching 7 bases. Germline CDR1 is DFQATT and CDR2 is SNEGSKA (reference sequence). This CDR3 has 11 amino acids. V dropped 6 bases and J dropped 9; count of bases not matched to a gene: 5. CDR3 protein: CSAVGGTEQFF. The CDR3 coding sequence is TGCAGTGCAGTGGGAGGGACTGAGCAGTTCTTC.

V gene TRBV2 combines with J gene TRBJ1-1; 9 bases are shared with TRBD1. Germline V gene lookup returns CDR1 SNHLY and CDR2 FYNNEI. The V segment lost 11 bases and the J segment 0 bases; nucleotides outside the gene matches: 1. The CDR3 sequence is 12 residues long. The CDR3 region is CADRGVNTEAFF. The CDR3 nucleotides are TGTGCCGACAGGGGGGTGAACACTGAAGCTTTCTTT.